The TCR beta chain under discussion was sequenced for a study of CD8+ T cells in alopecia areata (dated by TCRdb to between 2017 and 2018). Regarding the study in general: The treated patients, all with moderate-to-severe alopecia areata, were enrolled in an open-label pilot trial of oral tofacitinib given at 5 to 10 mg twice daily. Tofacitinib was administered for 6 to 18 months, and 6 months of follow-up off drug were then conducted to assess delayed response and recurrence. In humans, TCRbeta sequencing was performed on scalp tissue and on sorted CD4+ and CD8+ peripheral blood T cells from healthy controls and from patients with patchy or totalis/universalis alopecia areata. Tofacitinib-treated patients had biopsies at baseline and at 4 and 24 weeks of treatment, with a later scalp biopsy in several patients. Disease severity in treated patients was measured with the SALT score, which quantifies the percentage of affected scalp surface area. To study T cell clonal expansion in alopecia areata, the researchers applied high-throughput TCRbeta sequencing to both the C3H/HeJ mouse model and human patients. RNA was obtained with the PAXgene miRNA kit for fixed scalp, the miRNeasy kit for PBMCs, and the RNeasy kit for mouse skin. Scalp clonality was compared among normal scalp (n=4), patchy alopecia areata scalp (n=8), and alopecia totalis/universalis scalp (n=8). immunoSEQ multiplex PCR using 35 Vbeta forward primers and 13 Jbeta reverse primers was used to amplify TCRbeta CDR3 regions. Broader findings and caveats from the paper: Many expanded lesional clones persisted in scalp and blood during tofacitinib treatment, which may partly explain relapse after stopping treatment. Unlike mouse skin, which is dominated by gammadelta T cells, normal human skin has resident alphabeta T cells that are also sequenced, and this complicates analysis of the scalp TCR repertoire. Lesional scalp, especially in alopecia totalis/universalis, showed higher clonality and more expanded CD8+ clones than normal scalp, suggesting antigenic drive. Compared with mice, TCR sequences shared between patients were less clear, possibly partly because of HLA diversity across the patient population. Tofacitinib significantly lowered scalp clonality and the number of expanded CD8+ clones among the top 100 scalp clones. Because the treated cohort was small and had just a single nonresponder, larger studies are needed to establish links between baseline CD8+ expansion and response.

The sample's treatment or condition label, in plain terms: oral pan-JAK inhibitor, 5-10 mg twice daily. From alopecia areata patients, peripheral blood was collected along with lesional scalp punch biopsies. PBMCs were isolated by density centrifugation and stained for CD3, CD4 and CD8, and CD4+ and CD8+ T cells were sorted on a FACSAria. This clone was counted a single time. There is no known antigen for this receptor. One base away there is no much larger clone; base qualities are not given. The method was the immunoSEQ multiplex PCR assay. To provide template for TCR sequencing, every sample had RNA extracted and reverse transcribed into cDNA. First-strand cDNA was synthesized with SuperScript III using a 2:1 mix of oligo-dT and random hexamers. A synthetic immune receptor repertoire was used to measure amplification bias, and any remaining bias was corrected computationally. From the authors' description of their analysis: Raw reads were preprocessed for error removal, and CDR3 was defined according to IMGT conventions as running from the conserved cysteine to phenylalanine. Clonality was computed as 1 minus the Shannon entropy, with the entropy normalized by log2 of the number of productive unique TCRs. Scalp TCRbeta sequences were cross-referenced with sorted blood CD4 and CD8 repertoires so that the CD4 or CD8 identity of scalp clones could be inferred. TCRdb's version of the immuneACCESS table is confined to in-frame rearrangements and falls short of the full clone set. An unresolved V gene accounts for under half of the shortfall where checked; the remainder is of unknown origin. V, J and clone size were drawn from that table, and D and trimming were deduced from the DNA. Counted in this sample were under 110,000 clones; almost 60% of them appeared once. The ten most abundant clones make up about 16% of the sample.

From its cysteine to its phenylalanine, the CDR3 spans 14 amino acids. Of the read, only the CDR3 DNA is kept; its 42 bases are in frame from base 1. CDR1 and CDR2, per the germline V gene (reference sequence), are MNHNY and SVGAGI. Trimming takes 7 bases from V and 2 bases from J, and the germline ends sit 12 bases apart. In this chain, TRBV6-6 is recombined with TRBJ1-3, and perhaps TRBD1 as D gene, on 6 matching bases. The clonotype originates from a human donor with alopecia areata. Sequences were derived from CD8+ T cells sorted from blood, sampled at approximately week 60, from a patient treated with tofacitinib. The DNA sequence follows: TGTGCCAGCAACCTGGGGGGGCCTGGAAACACCATATATTTT. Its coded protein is CASNLGGPGNTIYF.